Presented here are 5 T cell receptor beta chains from one specimen sequenced in a study of blood T cells in healthy people across ages. PCR was performed a second time for roughly 6 to 12 cycles using a sample-barcoded 5' primer and a J-beta primer mix. From the 5' RACE reads, TCRdb called clonotypes with MiXCR, one entry per CDR3 protein. This table has fewer than 800,000 distinct CDR3 sequences, roughly 25% appearing once. In addition, the sample was reused for a study of T cells of mothers and their children.

Sequences were obtained from blood. These receptors came from a boy aged 5-17 years in good health.

This clonotype was found a few times. The rearrangement links TRBV20-1 to TRBJ1-1; 7 bases match TRBD1. Trimming at V came to 6 bases and at J to 1 base, leaving 8 bases not matched to a gene. Germline assignment: CDR1 DFQATT and CDR2 SNEGSKA (reference sequence). The CDR3 loop spans 14 amino acids. The CDR3 here is CSAPGTDGNTEAFF. Written as DNA, the CDR3 is TGCAGTGCACCTGGGACAGATGGGAACACTGAAGCTTTCTTT.

This clonotype has more than one count but fewer than ten. The V gene is TRBV12-3 or TRBV12-4, the J gene TRBJ2-1; 14 nucleotides line up with TRBD2. The CDR3 covers 16 residues. V lost 4 bases, J lost 8 bases, and 7 bases stayed unmatched. CDR3 protein: CASSSRLAGGSHEQFF. Here the CDR3 DNA reads TGTGCCAGCAGTTCTAGACTAGCGGGAGGGTCCCATGAGCAGTTCTTC.

The chain uses TRBV4-2 and TRBJ2-5; the match to TRBD2 covers 9 bases. The trim removed 0 bases at V and 2 bases at J, leaving 7 bases unmatched. Per the germline V gene, CDR1 is LGHNA and CDR2 is YNFKEQ. The CDR3 sequence is 17 residues long. The CDR3 DNA reads TGTGCCAGCAGCCAAGATGGGGCTAGCGGGACTCAAGAGACCCAGTACTTC. Its translation: CASSQDGASGTQETQYF.

J is TRBJ1-2 and V is TRBV15; D gene uncertain. CDR3 length: 12 amino acids. In germline, CDR1 is LNHNV, CDR2 YYDKDF (reference sequence). Trimming removed 5 bases at V and 4 bases at J, with 8 bases between. The CDR3 sequence is CATSQDLYGYTF. DNA for the CDR3: TGTGCCACCAGCCAGGACCTCTATGGCTACACCTTC.

The genes are TRBV7-9 and TRBJ2-1; tentatively, D is TRBD1 (6 bases). V was shortened by 0 bases and J by 5 bases, with 14 bases between the two germline ends. Germline lookup yields CDR1 SEHNR and CDR2 FQNEAQ (reference sequence). This CDR3 has 16 residues. DNA of the CDR3: TGTGCCAGCAGCTTAGCGCAGAGGGGGTGGGACAATGAGCAGTTCTTC. It is translated as CASSLAQRGWDNEQFF.